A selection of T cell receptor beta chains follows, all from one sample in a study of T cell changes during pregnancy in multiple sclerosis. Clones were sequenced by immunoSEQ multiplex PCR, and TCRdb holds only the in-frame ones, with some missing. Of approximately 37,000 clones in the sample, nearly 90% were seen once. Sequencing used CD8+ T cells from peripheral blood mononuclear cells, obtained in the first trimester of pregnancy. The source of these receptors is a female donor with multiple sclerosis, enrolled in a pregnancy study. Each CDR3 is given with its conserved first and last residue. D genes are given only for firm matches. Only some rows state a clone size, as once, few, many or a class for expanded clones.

cdr3_aa: CASSYSTANTEAFF
cdr3_nt: TGTGCCAGCAGTTACTCGACAGCGAACACTGAAGCTTTCTTT
clone_size: .
d_call: .
v_call: TRBV6-5
j_call: TRBJ1-1

cdr3_aa: CASSLGTGGINEQFF
cdr3_nt: TGTGCCAGTAGTCTTGGGACAGGGGGCATCAATGAGCAGTTCTTC
clone_size: .
d_call: TRBD1
v_call: TRBV19
j_call: TRBJ2-1

cdr3_aa: CASARQETSEAFF
cdr3_nt: TGTGCCAGCGCGAGACAGGAAACATCTGAAGCTTTCTTT
clone_size: medium-sized
d_call: .
v_call: TRBV6-6
j_call: TRBJ1-1

cdr3_aa: CASSLGQSLIADTQYF
cdr3_nt: TGTGCCAGCAGCTTAGGACAGTCCTTAATTGCAGATACGCAGTATTTT
clone_size: once
d_call: .
v_call: TRBV5-6
j_call: TRBJ2-3

cdr3_aa: CASSRLGARGTDTQYF
cdr3_nt: TGTGCCAGCAGCCGCTTGGGGGCGCGGGGCACAGATACGCAGTATTTT
clone_size: .
d_call: .
v_call: TRBV7-9
j_call: TRBJ2-3

cdr3_aa: CASSAGQKITDTQYF
cdr3_nt: TGTGCCAGCAGCGCGGGACAGAAGATCACAGATACGCAGTATTTT
clone_size: .
d_call: TRBD1
v_call: TRBV9
j_call: TRBJ2-3

cdr3_aa: CATNLGTGTQNGYTF
cdr3_nt: TGTGCCACAAACCTCGGGACAGGGACGCAGAATGGCTACACCTTC
clone_size: once
d_call: TRBD1
v_call: TRBV15
j_call: TRBJ1-2

cdr3_aa: CASTGLGSETQYF
cdr3_nt: TGTGCCAGCACCGGACTAGGAAGTGAGACCCAGTACTTC
clone_size: .
d_call: TRBD2
v_call: TRBV5-4
j_call: TRBJ2-5

cdr3_aa: CASSVGGQGNHEQYF
cdr3_nt: TGTGCCAGCAGCGTAGGTGGGCAGGGTAATCACGAGCAGTACTTC
clone_size: .
d_call: .
v_call: TRBV9
j_call: TRBJ2-7

cdr3_aa: CASSETGVEGYTF
cdr3_nt: TGTGCCAGCAGTGAAACGGGGGTAGAAGGCTACACCTTC
clone_size: once
d_call: .
v_call: TRBV6-1
j_call: TRBJ1-2

cdr3_aa: CASSSGGTGRSWDYEQYF
cdr3_nt: TGCGCCAGCAGCTCGGGGGGGACAGGGAGATCTTGGGACTACGAGCAGTACTTC
clone_size: .
d_call: .
v_call: TRBV5-1
j_call: TRBJ2-7

cdr3_aa: CASSLTGGINEQFF
cdr3_nt: TGTGCCAGCAGTTTAACCGGGGGTATCAATGAGCAGTTCTTC
clone_size: .
d_call: .
v_call: TRBV27
j_call: TRBJ2-1

cdr3_aa: CASSLARLITDTQYF
cdr3_nt: TGTGCCAGCAGCTTGGCCAGACTAATCACAGATACGCAGTATTTT
clone_size: .
d_call: .
v_call: TRBV5-6
j_call: TRBJ2-3

cdr3_aa: CASSLFRGGAYEQFF
cdr3_nt: TGTGCCAGCAGCTTATTTCGCGGGGGGGCTTATGAGCAGTTCTTC
clone_size: few
d_call: TRBD2
v_call: TRBV11-2
j_call: TRBJ2-1

cdr3_aa: CASSRQDYGYTF
cdr3_nt: TGTGCCAGCAGTAGGCAGGATTATGGCTACACCTTC
clone_size: .
d_call: .
v_call: TRBV2
j_call: TRBJ1-2

cdr3_aa: CASSPGANGYTF
cdr3_nt: TGCGCCAGCAGCCCCGGAGCGAATGGCTACACCTTC
clone_size: once
d_call: .
v_call: TRBV5-1
j_call: TRBJ1-2

cdr3_aa: CASRKSQGRTEAFF
cdr3_nt: TGTGCCAGCAGAAAGAGCCAGGGGCGAACTGAAGCTTTCTTT
clone_size: .
d_call: .
v_call: TRBV6-1
j_call: TRBJ1-1

cdr3_aa: CASSLEGNRQPIYGYTF
cdr3_nt: TGTGCCAGCAGCTTAGAGGGGAACCGACAGCCAATCTATGGCTACACCTTC
clone_size: few
d_call: .
v_call: TRBV7-2
j_call: TRBJ1-2

cdr3_aa: CAIRATGIEQPQHF
cdr3_nt: TGTGCCATCAGGGCGACAGGAATTGAGCAGCCCCAGCATTTT
clone_size: .
d_call: .
v_call: TRBV10-3
j_call: TRBJ1-5

cdr3_aa: CASSRQQGYEQYF
cdr3_nt: TGCGCCAGCAGCCGCCAGCAGGGCTACGAGCAGTACTTC
clone_size: .
d_call: .
v_call: TRBV4-1
j_call: TRBJ2-7

cdr3_aa: CASNPSGGGAREQYF
cdr3_nt: TGTGCCAGCAACCCCTCGGGCGGGGGGGCCCGCGAGCAGTACTTC
clone_size: .
d_call: TRBD2
v_call: TRBV28
j_call: TRBJ2-7

cdr3_aa: CASSRSTGGYEKLFF
cdr3_nt: TGTGCCAGCAGCAGAAGCACAGGGGGCTATGAAAAACTGTTTTTT
clone_size: .
d_call: TRBD1
v_call: TRBV7-8
j_call: TRBJ1-4

cdr3_aa: CASSLGPEGRDGYTF
cdr3_nt: TGTGCCAGCAGCTTGGGCCCTGAGGGTCGGGATGGCTACACCTTC
clone_size: .
d_call: .
v_call: TRBV7-6
j_call: TRBJ1-2

cdr3_aa: CASSPPNGSSSYEQYF
cdr3_nt: TGTGCCAGCAGCCCGCCCAACGGTTCAAGCTCCTACGAGCAGTACTTC
clone_size: few
d_call: .
v_call: TRBV5-4
j_call: TRBJ2-7

cdr3_aa: CASSARASGGTDTQYF
cdr3_nt: TGTGCCAGCAGTGCCCGAGCTAGCGGGGGCACAGATACGCAGTATTTT
clone_size: .
d_call: TRBD2
v_call: TRBV6-4
j_call: TRBJ2-3

cdr3_aa: CSGGLWGPQETQYF
cdr3_nt: TGCAGCGGGGGATTGTGGGGGCCCCAAGAGACCCAGTACTTC
clone_size: .
d_call: .
v_call: TRBV29-1
j_call: TRBJ2-5

cdr3_aa: CASRGGLLYTF
cdr3_nt: TGTGCCAGCAGGGGGGGTTTGTTATACACCTTC
clone_size: .
d_call: .
v_call: TRBV9
j_call: TRBJ1-2

cdr3_aa: CASSQAAGTGGIDTQYF
cdr3_nt: TGCGCCAGCAGCCAAGCCGCCGGGACAGGGGGCATTGATACGCAGTATTTT
clone_size: .
d_call: TRBD1
v_call: TRBV4-3
j_call: TRBJ2-3

cdr3_aa: CASSQGYGYTSSYEQYF
cdr3_nt: TGCGCCAGCAGCCAAGGGTACGGTTATACGAGCTCCTACGAGCAGTACTTC
clone_size: .
d_call: .
v_call: TRBV4-3
j_call: TRBJ2-7

cdr3_aa: CASSLGPLAGNEQFF
cdr3_nt: TGTGCCAGCAGCTTGGGCCCCCTTGCGGGTAATGAGCAGTTCTTC
clone_size: .
d_call: .
v_call: TRBV5-4
j_call: TRBJ2-1

cdr3_aa: CASSQDRGGGTDTQYF
cdr3_nt: TGTGCCAGCAGCCAAGATCGGGGCGGGGGCACAGATACGCAGTATTTT
clone_size: .
d_call: .
v_call: TRBV4-2
j_call: TRBJ2-3

cdr3_aa: CASSQDLGLAGANTGELFF
cdr3_nt: TGCGCCAGCAGCCAAGATCTAGGACTAGCGGGGGCCAACACCGGGGAGCTGTTTTTT
clone_size: .
d_call: TRBD2
v_call: TRBV4-3
j_call: TRBJ2-2

cdr3_aa: CASSQVMGGPSEQYF
cdr3_nt: TGTGCCAGCAGCCAAGTTATGGGGGGGCCTAGCGAGCAGTACTTC
clone_size: .
d_call: .
v_call: TRBV14
j_call: TRBJ2-7

cdr3_aa: CASSSGQGFTDTQYF
cdr3_nt: TGTGCCAGCAGCTCCGGACAGGGTTTCACAGATACGCAGTATTTT
clone_size: .
d_call: TRBD1
v_call: TRBV5-8
j_call: TRBJ2-3

cdr3_aa: CASSMTSGGPYNEQFF
cdr3_nt: TGTGCCAGTAGTATGACTAGCGGGGGCCCCTACAATGAGCAGTTCTTC
clone_size: .
d_call: TRBD2
v_call: TRBV19
j_call: TRBJ2-1

cdr3_aa: CASSQGGTSGLARSYTQYF
cdr3_nt: TGTGCCAGCAGCCAGGGCGGTACTAGCGGGTTGGCTAGGTCGTATACGCAGTATTTT
clone_size: .
d_call: TRBD2
v_call: TRBV7-2
j_call: TRBJ2-3

cdr3_aa: CASSWGGGGFTDTQYF
cdr3_nt: TGTGCCAGCAGCTGGGGCGGCGGGGGGTTCACAGATACGCAGTATTTT
clone_size: .
d_call: TRBD2
v_call: TRBV5-4
j_call: TRBJ2-3

cdr3_aa: CASSEVWDTSYEQYF
cdr3_nt: TGTGCCAGCAGTGAAGTATGGGACACTTCCTACGAGCAGTACTTC
clone_size: .
d_call: .
v_call: TRBV6-1
j_call: TRBJ2-7

cdr3_aa: CAISTGDSNQPQHF
cdr3_nt: TGTGCCATCAGTACAGGGGACAGCAATCAGCCCCAGCATTTT
clone_size: .
d_call: TRBD1
v_call: TRBV6-6
j_call: TRBJ1-5

cdr3_aa: CASSFGTAYSGASVLTF
cdr3_nt: TGTGCCAGCAGCTTTGGGACAGCTTACTCTGGGGCCAGCGTCCTGACTTTC
clone_size: .
d_call: TRBD1
v_call: TRBV5-6
j_call: TRBJ2-6

cdr3_aa: CATLPEGGVIGELFF
cdr3_nt: TGTGCCACCCTGCCGGAGGGCGGGGTAATCGGGGAGCTGTTTTTT
clone_size: .
d_call: .
v_call: TRBV10-3
j_call: TRBJ2-2